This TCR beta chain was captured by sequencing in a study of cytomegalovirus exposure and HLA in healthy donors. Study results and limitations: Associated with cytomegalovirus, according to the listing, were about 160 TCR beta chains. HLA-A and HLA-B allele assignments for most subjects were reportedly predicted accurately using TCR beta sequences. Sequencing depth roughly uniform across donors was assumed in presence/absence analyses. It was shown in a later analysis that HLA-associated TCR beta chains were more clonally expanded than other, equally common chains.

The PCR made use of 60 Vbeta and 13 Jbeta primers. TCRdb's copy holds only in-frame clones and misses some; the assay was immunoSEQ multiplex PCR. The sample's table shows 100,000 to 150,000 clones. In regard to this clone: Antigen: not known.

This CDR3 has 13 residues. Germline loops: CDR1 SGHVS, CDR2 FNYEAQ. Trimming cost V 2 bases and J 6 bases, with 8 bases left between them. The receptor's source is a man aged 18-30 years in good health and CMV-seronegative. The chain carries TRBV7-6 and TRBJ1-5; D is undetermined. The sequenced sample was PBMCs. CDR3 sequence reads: CASSLPRSQPQHF. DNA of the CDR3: TGTGCCAGCAGCTTACCCCGGTCTCAGCCCCAGCATTTT.